A single sample is the source of the 8 T cell receptor beta chains below, sequenced in a study of OX40 agonist ivuxolimab in advanced cancers. The method was immunoSEQ multiplex PCR; TCRdb's version includes in-frame clones alone and lacks a portion of them. The sample lists 55,000 to 70,000 clones; 80% to 90% were seen once. The specimen was CD4+ or CD8+ T cells sorted from blood, collected in a trial of the OX40 agonist ivuxolimab. The receptors derive from an adult with an advanced solid tumor such as melanoma, head and neck, liver or kidney cancer.

This chain joins TRBV6-5 and TRBJ2-7, with 8 bases aligning to TRBD2. This CDR3 has 14 amino acids. V lost 6 bases, J lost 5 bases, and 9 bases stayed unmatched. The V gene's germline CDR1 is MNHEY and CDR2 SVGAGI. The CDR3: CASSSSGRENEQYF. The CDR3 DNA sequence: TGTGCCAGCAGCTCGAGCGGGAGAGAAAACGAGCAGTACTTC.

This chain uses TRBV27 with TRBJ2-2; D is ambiguous. V was trimmed by 0 bases and J by 5 bases, leaving 4 bases between them. CDR3 size: 13 residues. CDR1 is MNHEY, CDR2 SMNVEV, per germline (reference sequence). The CDR3 DNA reads as TGTGCCAGCAGTTTATCATGGACCGGGGAGCTGTTTTTT. As protein: CASSLSWTGELFF.

This chain uses TRBV7-9 with TRBJ2-7, with 8 bases matching TRBD1. With V trimmed by 6 bases and J by 1 base, 5 bases remained unmatched. Germline assignment: CDR1 SEHNR and CDR2 FQNEAQ (reference sequence). The CDR3 covers 14 residues. Here the CDR3 reads CASSDRGASYEQYF. The CDR3 DNA reads as TGTGCCAGCAGTGACAGGGGCGCGTCCTACGAGCAGTACTTC.

V gene TRBV7-2 combines with J gene TRBJ2-2, with D uncertain. Germline V gives CDR1 SGHTA, CDR2 FQGNSA. The CDR3 is made up of 16 amino acids. Trimming stripped 5 bases from V and 5 bases from J, with 18 bases between. CDR3 DNA: TGTGCCAGCAGCCTAGTGGGCTCCAGTGAAACCGGGGAGCTGTTTTTT. As protein: CASSLVGSSETGELFF.

This CDR3 reads CSVEESGLAADNEQFF. Written as DNA, the CDR3 is TGCAGCGTTGAAGAATCGGGACTAGCGGCCGACAATGAGCAGTTCTTC. This chain connects TRBV29-1 to TRBJ2-1; 11 nucleotides agree with TRBD2. Germline V lookup: CDR1 SQVTM, CDR2 ANQGSEA. Trimming took 0 bases from V and 5 from J; bases not matched to a gene: 6. The CDR3 is 16 amino acids.

This clone was counted only a few times. Here the CDR3 reads CAWSQGRETEAFF. The CDR3 region has the DNA TGTGCCTGGTCACAGGGAAGGGAGACTGAAGCTTTCTTT. The rearrangement links TRBV30 to TRBJ1-1; tentative D call: TRBD1 (6 bases). V lost 5 bases to trimming and J lost 5 bases, with 15 bases between them. The CDR3 is 13 residues long. Per germline, CDR1 GTSNPN and CDR2 SVGIG (reference sequence).

The sample holds one count of this clone. V usage is TRBV27 and J usage is TRBJ2-7; possible D gene TRBD2, 6 bases. Germline V gene data show CDR1 as MNHEY and CDR2 as SMNVEV (reference sequence). This CDR3 spans 15 amino acids. Trimming removed 2 bases from V and 0 bases from J, with 11 bases in between. The CDR3 loop is CASSLTSLSSYEQYF. The DNA of the CDR3 is TGTGCCAGCAGTTTAACTAGCCTCAGCTCCTACGAGCAGTACTTC.

The V gene is TRBV18, the J gene TRBJ2-2; unclear D gene. The CDR3 covers 15 residues. The ends were cut back, 8 bases at V and 3 bases at J, with 16 bases in the middle. Germline values: CDR1 KGHSH, CDR2 LQKENI. CDR3 in amino acids: CASGIRRLYTGELFF. The DNA of the CDR3 is TGTGCCAGCGGAATCCGCAGGCTATACACCGGGGAGCTGTTTTTT.